Listed below are T cell receptor beta chains from one sample, sequenced in a study of human T cells and chemical hapten exposure. TCRdb reprocessed the RACE reads via MiXCR and lists one record per CDR3 protein. Of about 40,000 distinct CDR3 sequences detected, less than 4% appear once; the ten largest clones hold about 6.9%. This material consisted of whole blood, taken in connection with sensitization to the hapten diphenylcyclopropenone (DPC). The receptors shown here come from a man aged 35-49 years with alopecia areata. Some clones in this sample may be carry-over from other donors' samples. The CDR3 runs from the conserved cysteine through the conserved F or W. The D gene is left open where the match is weak. Expanded clones are given a class, and other clones once, few, many or no size at all.

TRBV6-6	many	TRBJ2-5	13	NA	TGTGCCGGCGGTGGAGGCCGGGACGAGACCCAGTACTTC	CAGGGGRDETQYF
TRBV6-2/TRBV6-3	many	TRBJ2-3	14	NA	TGTGCCAGCAGTGCCCGACTAGTCACAGATACGCAGTATTTT	CASSARLVTDTQYF
TRBV27	many	TRBJ2-1	15	NA	TGTGCCAGCAGTTTCTCGGCGAGCTCCTACAATGAGCAGTTCTTC	CASSFSASSYNEQFF
TRBV6-1	few	TRBJ1-3	13	TRBD1	TGTGCCAGCAGTGAAGAGGGGGCGAACACCATATATTTT	CASSEEGANTIYF
TRBV5-1	many	TRBJ2-3	17	TRBD2	TGCGCCAGCAGCTTGGACCCCGAGTCTAGCGGGAGAGGTACGCAGTATTTT	CASSLDPESSGRGTQYF
TRBV6-5	many	TRBJ1-4	15	NA	TGTGCCAGCAGTTACTCCGAGACAGGCGTTGAAAAACTGTTTTTT	CASSYSETGVEKLFF
TRBV7-9	many	TRBJ2-4	14	TRBD2	TGTGCCAGCAGTCGTCTAGCGGGAGAGAACATTCAGTACTTC	CASSRLAGENIQYF
TRBV5-5	many	TRBJ2-5	13	NA	TGTGCCAGCAGCTCACTAGCTCGGGAGACCCAGTACTTC	CASSSLARETQYF
TRBV7-6	NA	TRBJ2-3	16	TRBD2	TGTGCCAGCAGCCAACAGGGACTAGCCTTCACAGATACGCAGTATTTT	CASSQQGLAFTDTQYF
TRBV3-1	many	TRBJ2-3	16	TRBD2	TGTGCCAGCAGCCCGCTAGCGGGAGGTGGCACAGATACGCAGTATTTT	CASSPLAGGGTDTQYF
TRBV5-4	many	TRBJ2-3	14	NA	TGTGCCAGCAGCCAGGGGACTCGCACAGATACGCAGTATTTT	CASSQGTRTDTQYF
TRBV6-6	many	TRBJ1-4	14	NA	TGTGCCAGCAGTTTCGCCCGGGGAAATGAAAAACTGTTTTTT	CASSFARGNEKLFF
TRBV6-1	many	TRBJ2-1	14	TRBD1	TGTGCCAGCAGTGAATTGACAGGGAAGAATGAGCAGTTCTTC	CASSELTGKNEQFF
TRBV30	many	TRBJ1-6	12	NA	TGTGCCTGGAGTGTAATGTCCTCACCCCTCCACTTT	CAWSVMSSPLHF
TRBV25-1	many	TRBJ2-5	16	NA	TGTGCCAGCAGTGCCATCCTCCGGGGGATCCAAGAGACCCAGTACTTC	CASSAILRGIQETQYF
TRBV24-1	many	TRBJ2-2	16	NA	TGTGCCACCAGTGCACGTTTCGGGGTGGACACCGGGGAGCTGTTTTTT	CATSARFGVDTGELFF
TRBV5-1	NA	TRBJ2-7	15	TRBD1	TGCGCCAGCAGCTCCCGGGACAGGCCCCCCTACGAGCAGTACTTC	CASSSRDRPPYEQYF
TRBV2	NA	TRBJ1-5	13	NA	TGTGCCAGCAGGCCCGGGATCAATCAGCCCCAGCATTTT	CASRPGINQPQHF
TRBV6-2/TRBV6-3	many	TRBJ2-1	15	TRBD2	TGTGCCAGCAAGAGGACTAGCGGGAGGTACAATGAGCAGTTCTTC	CASKRTSGRYNEQFF
TRBV7-9	many	TRBJ2-5	15	NA	TGTGCCAGCAGCTACCCTGCCCAGGGGTTCGAGACCCAGTACTTC	CASSYPAQGFETQYF